The subject of this entry is one T cell receptor beta chain. The data were taken from a study of cytomegalovirus exposure and HLA in healthy donors. A multiplex PCR was run with 60 Vbeta primers and 13 Jbeta primers. Data came from immunoSEQ multiplex PCR; TCRdb stores just in-frame clones and leaves some out. The repertoire holds 130,000 or so clones, approximately 78% seen once, with 8.1% in the top ten. The TCR originated in a woman aged 45 to 65 in good health and CMV-seropositive. Sequenced input: PBMCs.

The CDR3 region has the DNA TGTGCCAGCAGCGAACAGACAACGTCGCAGTATTTT. This translates into CASSEQTTSQYF. This chain joins TRBV7-8 and TRBJ2-3, with unresolved D. The CDR3 runs to 12 residues. Germline CDR1 is SGHVS and CDR2 is FQNEAQ. Between the trimmed V and J ends, which lost 5 bases and 10 bases, there was a span of 13 bases.